These 14 T cell receptor beta chains share one sample of origin, sequenced in a study of regulatory T cells in long-lasting Graves disease. The time point here: newly diagnosed GD, antithyroid drugs for less than 3 months. RNA extracted from PBMCs served as the sequencing template. Library construction for TCR beta used iRepertoire HTBI primers and Arm-PCR of CDR3 regions. Using its own MiXCR run on the multiplex PCR reads, TCRdb lists one record per CDR3 protein. The repertoire includes more than 300,000 distinct CDR3 sequences, 15% to 17% of them detected once, and about 24% sits in the top ten. The specimen was peripheral blood mononuclear cells (PBMCs), collected at new diagnosis, from a patient treated with antithyroid drugs. The receptors shown here come from a female donor with Graves disease.

This chain connects TRBV6-5 to TRBJ2-7; the match to TRBD2 covers 9 bases. V was pared by 2 bases and J by 6 bases, with 11 bases of the junction left unmatched. The CDR3 covers 16 residues. The germline V gene has CDR1 MNHEY and CDR2 SVGAGI. DNA of the CDR3: TGTGCCAGCAGTTACCCTGATTTAGCGGGAGAGAGCGAGCAGTACTTC. Residues: CASSYPDLAGESEQYF.

There are many counts of this clonotype. The rearrangement links TRBV7-2 to TRBJ1-2; D is unresolved. There are 15 residues in the CDR3. V lost 7 bases to trimming and J lost 1 base, with 16 bases between them. Germline-derived CDR1 and CDR2 are SGHTA and FQGNSA. CDR3 region: CASIRPLEFNYGYTF. The CDR3, as DNA: TGTGCCAGCATCCGACCACTCGAATTTAACTATGGCTACACCTTC.

The chain has TRBV15 and TRBJ2-3, with no clear D. The last part of the DNA fits TRBJ2-5 better; the J call may be wrong. The germline V gene has CDR1 LNHNV and CDR2 YYDKDF (reference sequence). This CDR3 contains 12 residues. The CDR3 DNA sequence: TGTGCCACCAGCAGAGATCGAGAGACCCAGTACTTC. This translates into CATSRDRETQYF.

V is TRBV7-2 and J is TRBJ2-2; maybe TRBD1 (6 bases). Germline V gene lookup returns CDR1 SGHTA and CDR2 FQGNSA. V gave up 5 bases and J gave up 4 bases, with 14 bases separating them. This CDR3 is built from 15 residues. The CDR3 nucleotides are TGTGCCAGCAGCCCGCGGACAGTACCCACCGGGGAGCTGTTTTTT. Translating it yields CASSPRTVPTGELFF.

This clonotype was picked up a small number of times. The chain carries TRBV29-1 and TRBJ2-1; weak D call: TRBD2 (6 bases). The V end was cut by 0 bases, the J end by 0 bases, with 12 bases between. This CDR3 has 16 amino acids. Germline lookup yields CDR1 SQVTM and CDR2 ANQGSEA. Here the CDR3 DNA reads TGCAGCGTTGAAGACTTTAGCGGAAGCTCCTACAATGAGCAGTTCTTC. This encodes CSVEDFSGSSYNEQFF.

This clonotype was recorded at least ten times. V gene TRBV20-1 combines with J gene TRBJ2-2; possibly TRBD1 for D (7 bases). Looked up from germline, CDR1 is DFQATT and CDR2 is SNEGSKA (reference sequence). The CDR3 covers 16 residues. V was clipped by 5 bases and J by 0 bases, with 16 bases between them. This CDR3 is CSALGGRGSNTGELFF. DNA for the CDR3: TGCAGTGCTTTGGGGGGCAGGGGGTCGAACACCGGGGAGCTGTTTTTT.

The gene calls are TRBV5-6 and TRBJ2-5; 9 nucleotides match TRBD1. Trimming removed 2 bases from V and 5 bases from J; junction bases left unmatched: 4. Per the germline V gene, CDR1 is SGHDT and CDR2 is YYEEEE. This CDR3 is built from 14 residues. In DNA form, the CDR3 reads TGTGCCAGCAGCTTCTCCGGGACAGGGGAGACCCAGTACTTC. Translated, it gives CASSFSGTGETQYF.

This clonotype was counted many times. The gene calls are TRBV6-5 and TRBJ1-2; 9 positions match TRBD1. CDR1 and CDR2 from the germline V gene are MNHEY and SVGAGI. Trimming cost V 2 bases and J 8 bases; bases outside gene matches: 6. The CDR3 sequence is 14 residues long. The CDR3 sequence: CASSYNRGLEGYTF. In DNA, the CDR3 is TGTGCCAGCAGTTACAACAGGGGGCTGGAGGGCTACACCTTC.

This clonotype was seen a handful of times. V usage is TRBV7-9 and J usage is TRBJ1-4; maybe TRBD1 (5 bases). Between the trimmed V and J ends, which lost 5 bases and 7 bases, there was a span of 8 bases. Germline CDR1 reads SEHNR; CDR2 reads FQNEAQ (reference sequence). This CDR3 has 12 amino acids. The CDR3 is CASSADSEKLFF. The CDR3 DNA is TGTGCCAGCAGCGCCGACAGTGAAAAACTGTTTTTT. The whole variable domain, filled in from reference TRBV7-9 and TRBJ1-4, reads DTGVSQNPRHKITKRGQNVTFRCDPISEHNRLYWYRQTLGQGPEFLTYFQNEAQLEKSRLLSDRFSAERPKGSFSTLEIQRTEQGDSAMYLCASSADSEKLFFGSGTQLSVL.

This clonotype showed up many times. The chain uses TRBV10-1 and TRBJ1-1; 9 nucleotides match TRBD1. The CDR3 contains 17 residues. Per the germline V gene, CDR1 is WNHNN and CDR2 is SYGVQD (reference sequence). The trim removed 0 bases at V and 3 bases at J, leaving 8 bases unmatched. The CDR3 region is CASSESPGQGTHTEAFF. The CDR3 DNA follows: TGCGCCAGCAGTGAGTCCCCTGGACAGGGGACCCACACTGAAGCTTTCTTT.

This clonotype occurred many times. The chain uses TRBV7-2 and TRBJ1-2; no reliable D call. Germline V gene lookup returns CDR1 SGHTA and CDR2 FQGNSA. The ends were cut back, 5 bases at V and 5 bases at J, with 12 bases in the middle. The CDR3 is 13 amino acids. The CDR3 DNA reads as TGTGCCAGCAGCCTTGACGGTCTGTATGGCTACACCTTC. Translation: CASSLDGLYGYTF.

Many counts were recorded for this clonotype. This chain connects TRBV3-1 to TRBJ1-1; TRBD1 matches at 8 bases. V gave up 1 base and J gave up 6 bases; unmatched junction bases: 7. CDR1 and CDR2 (germline): LGHDT, YNNKEL (reference sequence). The CDR3 has 15 amino acids. CDR3 amino acids: CASSQGTGFEAEAFF. The CDR3, as DNA: TGTGCCAGCAGCCAAGGGACAGGGTTTGAGGCTGAAGCTTTCTTT.

There are many counts of this clonotype. J is TRBJ1-1 and V is TRBV12-3 or TRBV12-4; TRBD1 aligns across 7 bases. This CDR3 contains 13 residues. V was clipped by 7 bases and J by 12 bases; unmatched bases: 14. CDR3 region: CASIPGGGTAPFF. The CDR3 DNA follows: TGTGCCAGCATCCCGGGAGGGGGGACAGCCCCTTTCTTT.

This clonotype was seen more than once but under ten times. The chain couples TRBV10-2 to TRBJ2-1; unclear D gene. V lost 0 bases and J lost 7, with 10 bases in between. The CDR3 has 14 amino acids. CDR1 is WSHSY and CDR2 is SAAADI in the germline V gene. The CDR3 coding sequence is TGCGCCAGCAGTGAGTCTCTCCGGACGAATGAGCAGTTCTTC. This codes for CASSESLRTNEQFF.